This TCR beta chain was observed in a study of cytomegalovirus exposure and HLA in healthy donors. The primer mix had 60 Vbeta and 13 Jbeta primers. Repertoires were generated with immunoSEQ multiplex PCR, while TCRdb's copy carries only in-frame clones and drops some. Of 160,000 or so clones listed, roughly 82% are singletons. Germline V gives CDR1 SGHRS, CDR2 YFSETQ. J lost 4 bases, V lost 4 bases, and 6 bases had no gene match. The CDR3 consists of 14 residues. The source of this sequence is a man in his forties or fifties in good health and CMV-seropositive. The chain has TRBV5-1 and TRBJ2-7, with 9 bases identical to TRBD1. Sequenced material: PBMCs. The CDR3 protein is CASSLTGQGYEQYF. The CDR3 DNA reads as TGCGCCAGCAGCCTGACGGGACAGGGATACGAGCAGTACTTC. The entire variable domain, with the rest obtained from reference TRBV5-1 and TRBJ2-7, is as follows: KAGVTQTPRYLIKTRGQQVTLSCSPISGHRSVSWYQQTPGQGLQFLFEYFSETQRNKGNFPGRFSGRQFSNSRSEMNVSTLELGDSALYLCASSLTGQGYEQYFGPGTRLTVT.